A single T cell receptor beta chain is shown here with its context. Antigen: not known. Primers included in the PCR were 60 Vbeta and 13 Jbeta primers. Method: immunoSEQ multiplex PCR; TCRdb's copy keeps in-frame clones and lacks some. The sample holds 110,000 to 150,000 clones, around three quarters seen once. Germline CDR1 is MDHEN and CDR2 is SYDVKM. This CDR3 has 15 residues. The V and J ends lost 7 bases and 7 bases, in that order; junction bases with no gene match: 7. The data belong to a study of cytomegalovirus exposure and HLA in healthy donors. Study conclusions and caveats: Accounts indicate the classifier identified cytomegalovirus status with strong specificity and sensitivity. Common viral pathogens seemed, in a later analysis, to connect with several of the most significant clusters. Previously analyzed data showed that most TCR beta V segments were productive at a frequency of about 90% or about 30%.

Source material: PBMCs. The TCR comes from a man aged 25-40 years in good health and CMV-seronegative. This chain links TRBV28 with TRBJ1-6, with TRBD1 identical over 10 bases. This CDR3 reads CASKALTGGNSPLHF. CDR3 coding DNA: TGTGCCAGCAAGGCACTGACAGGGGGCAATTCACCCCTCCACTTT.